This T cell receptor (beta chain) was documented in a study of blood T cell repertoires in COVID-19. Study in general: Sample material is recorded as cDNA or gDNA derived from T cells, B-cell-depleted T cells, or PBMCs.

Repertoires were generated with immunoSEQ multiplex PCR, while TCRdb's copy carries only in-frame clones and drops some. The table has over 150,000 clones, almost 80% seen once; the top ten hold approximately 27%. V lost 3 bases to trimming and J lost 4 bases; unmatched junction nucleotides: 9. The CDR3 consists of 17 residues. Germline CDR1 is SGHNT and CDR2 is YYREEE (reference sequence). This receptor was taken from a woman between 70 and 85 years old with acute or convalescent COVID-19. This rearrangement joins TRBV5-4 to TRBJ1-6; TRBD1 agrees at 8 bases. The sample taken for sequencing was peripheral blood. CDR3 sequence: CASSSGQGAAYNSPLHF. The CDR3 nucleotides are TGTGCCAGCAGCTCCGGACAGGGTGCCGCATATAATTCACCCCTCCACTTT.